These T cell receptor beta chains were read from a single sample in a study of shared clonotypes between healthy human individuals. Sequencing used immunoSEQ multiplex PCR; TCRdb keeps in-frame clones, though not all of them. The sample has about 2.1 million clones, roughly 91% seen once. The specimen was naive CD8+ T cells from PBMCs. The receptor source for this set is a man between 18 and 35 years old in good health. Some clones in this sample may be carry-over from other donors' samples. The CDR3 runs from the conserved cysteine through the conserved F or W. D genes are given only for firm matches. Rows give clone size only sometimes, using once, few, many, or a class for an expanded clone.

v_gene	abundance	j_gene	d_gene	CDR3aa	CDR3nt
TRBV15	once	TRBJ2-7	NA	CATSPHWGEGVEQYF	TGTGCCACCAGCCCCCATTGGGGGGAGGGGGTCGAGCAGTACTTC
TRBV27	few	TRBJ1-2	NA	CASSLSARNGYTF	TGTGCCAGCAGTTTGTCCGCCCGGAATGGCTACACCTTC
TRBV7-9	NA	TRBJ2-1	TRBD1	CASSLVSVGTGLNEQFF	TGTGCCAGCAGCTTAGTTAGTGTCGGGACAGGGCTCAATGAGCAGTTCTTC
TRBV5-1	NA	TRBJ1-1	TRBD1	CASSLTGGAGNTEAFF	TGCGCCAGCAGCTTAACAGGGGGCGCAGGGAACACTGAAGCTTTCTTT
TRBV11-2	NA	TRBJ2-3	NA	CASSLSGFSTDTQYF	TGTGCCAGCAGTTTATCAGGGTTTAGCACAGATACGCAGTATTTT
TRBV5-1	NA	TRBJ2-5	NA	CASSFERPGETQYF	TGCGCCAGCAGCTTCGAGAGGCCGGGGGAGACCCAGTACTTC
TRBV7-9	once	TRBJ2-3	NA	CASSLGPGGYTDTQYF	TGTGCCAGCAGCCTCGGGCCAGGCGGGTACACAGATACGCAGTATTTT
TRBV6-5	NA	TRBJ2-7	NA	CASSYSAGLRSYEQYF	TGTGCCAGCAGTTACTCGGCGGGCCTTCGGTCCTACGAGCAGTACTTC
TRBV19	NA	TRBJ2-7	NA	CASSISHSYEQYF	TGTGCCAGTAGTATATCTCACTCCTACGAGCAGTACTTC
TRBV18	NA	TRBJ2-1	NA	CASSPLYGQWDNEQFF	TGTGCCAGCTCACCACTATATGGGCAATGGGACAATGAGCAGTTCTTC
TRBV4-1	few	TRBJ1-1	NA	CASSQSKGYDTEAFF	TGCGCCAGCAGCCAAAGCAAGGGGTACGACACTGAAGCTTTCTTT
TRBV27	NA	TRBJ2-2	NA	CASARGLSHGELFF	TGTGCCAGCGCACGAGGGCTCTCCCACGGGGAGCTGTTTTTT
TRBV6-6	NA	TRBJ2-1	NA	CASSNGQYNEQFF	TGTGCCAGCAGTAACGGACAGTACAATGAGCAGTTCTTC
TRBV29-1	NA	TRBJ1-4	TRBD1	CSVRDSSSPGEKLFF	TGCAGCGTTCGGGACAGTTCTTCTCCAGGTGAAAAACTGTTTTTT
TRBV11-2	NA	TRBJ2-7	TRBD2	CASSLYTSGSDYEQYF	TGTGCCAGCAGCTTATACACTAGCGGGAGTGATTACGAGCAGTACTTC
TRBV6-1	NA	TRBJ2-7	NA	CASSELGSGASSYEQYF	TGTGCCAGCAGTGAACTGGGGAGCGGAGCTAGCTCCTACGAGCAGTACTTC
TRBV7-9	NA	TRBJ2-2	TRBD2	CASLSGTYTGELFF	TGTGCCAGCCTTAGCGGGACCTACACCGGGGAGCTGTTTTTT
TRBV6-1	NA	TRBJ1-5	TRBD1	CASSEGTGVKFSNQPQHF	TGTGCCAGCAGTGAAGGGACAGGGGTCAAATTTAGCAATCAGCCCCAGCATTTT
TRBV28	once	TRBJ1-4	NA	CATIPGGSNEKLFF	TGTGCCACCATTCCCGGAGGGAGTAATGAAAAACTGTTTTTT
TRBV4-3	NA	TRBJ2-1	NA	CASSQNRDADEQFF	TGCGCCAGCAGCCAGAACCGGGACGCCGATGAGCAGTTCTTC
TRBV5-1	NA	TRBJ2-7	NA	CASSLAGGREQYF	TGCGCCAGCAGCTTGGCCGGGGGGCGCGAGCAGTACTTC
TRBV19	few	TRBJ1-5	NA	CASSIGNYGNQPQHF	TGTGCCAGTAGTATCGGAAATTACGGGAATCAGCCCCAGCATTTT
TRBV18	NA	TRBJ2-1	TRBD2	CASSPKREGRNEQFF	TGTGCCAGCTCACCGAAGCGGGAGGGACGCAATGAGCAGTTCTTC
TRBV14	NA	TRBJ2-3	TRBD2	CASSGLAGHYTDTQYF	TGTGCCAGCAGCGGACTAGCGGGCCACTACACAGATACGCAGTATTTT
TRBV4-1	NA	TRBJ2-7	TRBD2	CASSQDPGTSGRWSYEQYF	TGCGCCAGCAGCCAAGATCCAGGGACTAGCGGGAGGTGGTCCTACGAGCAGTACTTC
TRBV19	NA	TRBJ1-1	NA	CASSIFSGTNTEAFF	TGTGCCAGTAGTATCTTCTCGGGAACCAACACTGAAGCTTTCTTT
TRBV6-1	NA	TRBJ2-7	TRBD1	CASRLTGNTYEQYF	TGTGCCAGCAGGTTGACAGGGAACACCTACGAGCAGTACTTC
TRBV27	once	TRBJ2-7	NA	CASSWTSSSYEQYF	TGTGCCAGCAGTTGGACCTCCAGCTCCTACGAGCAGTACTTC
TRBV27	NA	TRBJ1-2	NA	CASRAPGTAYGYTF	TGTGCCAGCAGAGCCCCCGGGACGGCCTATGGCTACACCTTC
TRBV28	once	TRBJ1-4	NA	CASSFTITGYSTTEKLFF	TGTGCCAGCAGTTTCACCATTACAGGGTATAGTACTACTGAAAAACTGTTTTTT
TRBV27	NA	TRBJ2-1	TRBD2	CASSSLPGGIGEQFF	TGTGCCAGCAGTTCCCTCCCGGGGGGAATCGGTGAGCAGTTCTTC
TRBV6-1	NA	TRBJ1-2	NA	CASSTGQGYTF	TGTGCCAGCAGTACAGGGCAGGGCTACACCTTC
TRBV9	NA	TRBJ1-2	NA	CASSGGHRNYGYTF	TGTGCCAGCAGCGGGGGGCACCGTAACTATGGCTACACCTTC
TRBV14	NA	TRBJ2-7	NA	CASSQTRDLCF	TGTGCCAGCAGCCAGACTCGGGACCTGTGCTTC
TRBV11-2	NA	TRBJ2-1	NA	CASSLGASTYNEQFF	TGTGCCAGCAGCTTAGGGGCTAGCACCTACAATGAGCAGTTCTTC
TRBV27	NA	TRBJ1-1	NA	CASSLTGNTEAFF	TGTGCCAGCAGTTTGACGGGGAACACTGAAGCTTTCTTT